This T cell receptor (beta chain) was obtained from a study of T cells after yellow fever vaccination. Study-level information: Each low-cell-number fraction was prepared by means of SMART-Seq v4 Ultra Low Input.

TCRdb used MiXCR to reprocess the 5' RACE reads, holding one entry per CDR3 protein. The data contain 120,000 to 150,000 distinct CDR3 sequences, 6.5% to 8.5% of them singletons. V was clipped by 3 bases and J by 0 bases, with 12 bases between them. The CDR3 covers 15 residues. Germline V gives CDR1 SEHNR, CDR2 FQNEAQ (reference sequence). Details on this clonotype: The antigen remains unidentified.

The study's findings and limits: Clonotype sharing between CD4 and CD8 compartments was small. Post-booster samples contained most primary-vaccination clones (more than 95% CD4, about 87% CD8).

The TCR comes from a man in his thirties or forties who received the YFV17D yellow fever vaccine. The chain carries TRBV7-9 and TRBJ2-7; the D is unclear. Sequencing used CD4+ T cells sorted from PBMCs, obtained 5 days after the yellow fever booster vaccination. The CDR3: CASSFFYRSSYEQYF. CDR3 nucleotide sequence: TGTGCCAGCAGCTTCTTTTACAGAAGCTCCTACGAGCAGTACTTC.